The 22 T cell receptor beta chains below were found in one sample sequenced in a study of blood T cell repertoires in COVID-19. Sequenced by immunoSEQ multiplex PCR; TCRdb stores in-frame clones only, minus some. The repertoire holds just under 150,000 clones, approximately 87% seen once, with over 8.5% in the top ten. Sample: peripheral blood. Source of these receptors: a woman in her fifties or sixties with active or convalescent COVID-19.

The J gene is TRBJ2-5, the V gene TRBV18, with 7 bases identical to TRBD2. The CDR3 is made up of 11 amino acids. J lost 9 bases, V lost 5 bases, and 3 bases had no gene match. CDR1 and CDR2 from the germline V gene are KGHSH and LQKENI. In DNA, the CDR3 is TGTGCCAGCTCAGCTGGGGGGGCCCAGTACTTC. It codes for CASSAGGAQYF.

This chain links TRBV5-1 with TRBJ2-5; 9 nucleotides match TRBD1. This CDR3 is built from 15 residues. Looked up from germline, CDR1 is SGHRS and CDR2 is YFSETQ. V gave up 3 bases and J gave up 10 bases; unmatched junction bases: 13. CDR3 coding DNA: TGCGCCAGCAGCTCCACGCCCGGGACAGGGAGGAACCAGTACTTC. Translation: CASSSTPGTGRNQYF.

The chain links TRBV7-2 to TRBJ1-5, with 7 positions matching TRBD1. The V segment lost 5 bases and the J segment 5 bases; nucleotides outside the gene matches: 6. This CDR3 comprises 14 residues. CDR1 SGHTA and CDR2 FQGNSA come from the germline V gene. The CDR3 sequence is CASSREGGDQPQHF. CDR3 in DNA: TGTGCCAGCAGCCGCGAAGGGGGCGATCAGCCCCAGCATTTT.

This chain joins TRBV5-4 and TRBJ2-3, with TRBD2 matching 10 bases. CDR1 is SGHNT and CDR2 is YYREEE in the germline V gene (reference sequence). There are 17 residues in the CDR3. The trim removed 3 bases at V and 3 bases at J, leaving 10 bases unmatched. CDR3 sequence reads: CASSSPLAGVETDTQYF. The CDR3 DNA sequence: TGTGCCAGCAGCTCGCCCCTAGCGGGAGTTGAGACAGATACGCAGTATTTT.

V usage is TRBV6-2 or TRBV6-3 and J usage is TRBJ2-7; 7 positions match TRBD2. Germline-derived CDR1 and CDR2 are MNHEY and SVGEGT. The CDR3 extends over 15 amino acids. With V trimmed by 2 bases and J by 4 bases, 8 bases remained unmatched. CDR3 region: CASSYGGSGRYEQYF. The CDR3 bases are TGTGCCAGCAGTTACGGGGGTAGCGGGCGTTACGAGCAGTACTTC.

The CDR3 coding sequence is TGTGCCAGCAGTTTGGGACAGGGGACCTATGGCTACACCTTC. This codes for CASSLGQGTYGYTF. The chain carries TRBV28 and TRBJ1-2, with 10 bases identical to TRBD1. The CDR3 consists of 14 residues. J lost 4 bases, V lost 3 bases, and 2 bases had no gene match. Germline CDR1 MDHEN, CDR2 SYDVKM.

The V gene is TRBV4-3, the J gene TRBJ2-1; 10 bases line up with TRBD2. The trim removed 0 bases at V and 0 bases at J, leaving 14 bases unmatched. The CDR3 spans 21 residues. Germline lookup yields CDR1 LGHNA and CDR2 YSLEER. This CDR3 is CASSQDLLAGEPGGSYNEQFF. CDR3 coding DNA: TGCGCCAGCAGCCAAGATCTTCTAGCGGGAGAACCGGGAGGCTCCTACAATGAGCAGTTCTTC.

This clone was counted once. The chain employs TRBV5-1 and TRBJ2-7; 9 bases fit TRBD2. The J segment lost 3 bases and the V segment lost 4 bases, leaving 5 bases of the junction unmatched. Germline CDR1 SGHRS, CDR2 YFSETQ. The CDR3 is made up of 14 amino acids. CDR3: CASSHSGGDYEQYF. CDR3 nucleotide sequence: TGCGCCAGCAGCCATAGCGGGGGAGACTACGAGCAGTACTTC.

The chain carries TRBV6-2 or TRBV6-3 and TRBJ1-2; the match to TRBD1 covers 7 bases. This CDR3 region has 13 residues. Germline trimming cut 4 bases from V and 4 bases from J; bases unmatched to any gene: 3. Germline CDR1 is MNHEY and CDR2 is SVGEGT. The CDR3 region is CASSFDRVYGYTF. In DNA form, the CDR3 reads TGTGCCAGCAGTTTCGACAGGGTCTATGGCTACACCTTC.

V is TRBV30 and J is TRBJ2-2, with 9 bases identical to TRBD1. Per the germline V gene, CDR1 is GTSNPN and CDR2 is SVGIG (reference sequence). J gave up 7 bases and V 3 bases, and 3 bases lay outside the gene matches. The CDR3 is made up of 13 amino acids. DNA of the CDR3: TGTGCCTGGAGGAGACAGGGGGACGGGGAGCTGTTTTTT. This translates into CAWRRQGDGELFF.

The chain joins TRBV7-3 to TRBJ2-1, with 14 bases matching TRBD2. This CDR3 is 18 amino acids long. In germline, CDR1 is SGHTA, CDR2 FQGTGA. V shed 5 bases, J shed 0 bases, and the junction held 6 bases outside the gene matches. CDR3 DNA: TGTGCCAGCAGCCGACTAGCGGGAGGGACAAGCTCCTACAATGAGCAGTTCTTC. As protein: CASSRLAGGTSSYNEQFF.

This sequence joins TRBV6-5 and TRBJ1-1; 7 nucleotides line up with TRBD1. CDR3 length: 14 residues. Germline CDR1 reads MNHEY; CDR2 reads SVGAGI. J was trimmed by 7 bases and V by 2 bases; bases with no gene match: 7. CDR3 bases: TGTGCCAGCAGTTACGGACAGGATATTATTGAAGCTTTCTTT. This encodes CASSYGQDIIEAFF.

This chain joins TRBV4-3 and TRBJ2-4, with D unclear. V lost 4 bases to trimming and J lost 0 bases, with 19 bases between them. Germline CDR1 and CDR2: LGHNA and YSLEER. This CDR3 contains 18 residues. Here the CDR3 DNA reads TGCGCCAGCAGCCCGCATTCCACTGATACTATAGCCAAAAACATTCAGTACTTC. Translating gives CASSPHSTDTIAKNIQYF.

This chain joins TRBV6-5 and TRBJ2-1, with TRBD2 matching 13 bases. V was pared by 6 bases and J by 9 bases, with 8 bases of the junction left unmatched. Germline V CDR1 and CDR2: MNHEY, SVGAGI. The CDR3 is 15 residues long. In DNA, the CDR3 is TGTGCCAGCAGCCACGGGACTAGCGGGACCGGTGAGCAGTTCTTC. Amino acid sequence: CASSHGTSGTGEQFF.

The chain recombines TRBV29-1 with TRBJ2-7; D gene ambiguous. V gave up 4 bases and J gave up 2 bases, with 15 bases separating them. Germline V gene data show CDR1 as SQVTM and CDR2 as ANQGSEA. The CDR3 is 14 residues long. CDR3 DNA sequence: TGCAGCGTTGTTTGGGCGTCCAGGACCTACGAGCAGTACTTC. It specifies CSVVWASRTYEQYF.

The rearrangement links TRBV6-1 to TRBJ2-7, with TRBD2 matching 7 bases. The junction had 7 bases not matched to a gene; V was cut back by 2 bases and J by 6 bases. Germline V gene lookup returns CDR1 MNHNS and CDR2 SASEGT. The CDR3 has 14 residues. In DNA form, the CDR3 reads TGTGCCAGCAGTGAAAAAGCGGGACCCCTCGAGCAGTACTTC. This sequence encodes CASSEKAGPLEQYF.

The rearrangement joins TRBV20-1 to TRBJ2-7; the match to TRBD2 covers 14 bases. The CDR3 covers 19 residues. Germline lookup yields CDR1 DFQATT and CDR2 SNEGSKA (reference sequence). Trimming took 3 bases from V and 4 from J; bases not matched to a gene: 17. The CDR3 region has the DNA TGCAGTGCTAGTACGTCAAGCCCCGGACTAGCGGGAGGTTATTACGAGCAGTACTTC. This codes for CSASTSSPGLAGGYYEQYF.

The chain employs TRBV5-1 and TRBJ2-2; possible D gene TRBD1, 6 bases. Germline CDR1 SGHRS, CDR2 YFSETQ. This CDR3 comprises 14 residues. V lost 4 bases and J 4 bases, leaving 11 bases between the germline ends. CDR3 loop: CASSQDSPTGELFF. In nucleotides, the CDR3 is TGCGCCAGCAGCCAGGACAGCCCCACCGGGGAGCTGTTTTTT.

The chain is built from TRBV25-1 and TRBJ2-5; weak D call: TRBD2 (6 bases). Germline V gene data show CDR1 as MGHDK and CDR2 as SYGVNS. The CDR3 is made up of 11 amino acids. With 7 bases removed from V and 7 bases from J, the gap between germline ends came to 10 bases. The CDR3 nucleotides are TGTGCCAGCACGCGGGAAGGGACCCAGTACTTC. It encodes CASTREGTQYF.

The V and J genes are TRBV28 and TRBJ1-5, with D hard to call. Germline CDR1 and CDR2: MDHEN and SYDVKM. V dropped 5 bases and J dropped 2 bases, with 13 bases sitting between them. This CDR3 comprises 15 residues. The CDR3 is CASSRRAVGNQPQHF. CDR3 bases: TGTGCCAGCAGTCGTAGAGCGGTTGGCAATCAGCCCCAGCATTTT.

V gene TRBV9 combines with J gene TRBJ1-2; TRBD1 matches 7 bases. CDR3 length equals 14 residues. The trim removed 0 bases at V and 5 bases at J, leaving 4 bases unmatched. CDR1 and CDR2 (germline): SGDLS, YYNGEE. CDR3 nucleotide sequence: TGTGCCAGCAGCGTAGAGGGGACAGCTTATGGCTACACCTTC. It yields the protein CASSVEGTAYGYTF.

The chain recombines TRBV24-1 with TRBJ2-1; D gene unclear. This CDR3 region has 14 residues. The germline gives CDR1 KGHDR, CDR2 SFDVKD. V gave up 3 bases and J gave up 1 base, with 6 bases separating them. CDR3 loop: CATSDAVSYNEQFF. CDR3 nucleotide sequence: TGTGCCACCAGTGATGCGGTATCCTACAATGAGCAGTTCTTC.